Below, 29 T cell receptor beta chains from the same sample are listed, as sequenced in a study of blood T cell repertoires in COVID-19. Sequencing was performed with immunoSEQ multiplex PCR; in TCRdb, only in-frame clones are kept and a portion is missing. The sample has about 230,000 clones; approximately 81% are singletons. Material for sequencing was peripheral blood. The source of these receptors is a woman older than 75 with acute or convalescent COVID-19.

The J gene is TRBJ1-2, the V gene TRBV6-4, with D unclear. The CDR3 loop spans 13 amino acids. CDR1 is MRHNA and CDR2 is SNTAGT in the germline V gene. Between the trimmed V and J ends, which lost 6 bases and 8 bases, there was a span of 16 bases. This CDR3 reads CASRSGPTGGYTF. The CDR3 coding sequence is TGTGCCAGCAGATCCGGACCGACGGGGGGCTACACCTTC.

The chain employs TRBV9 and TRBJ2-1; TRBD1 matches 9 bases. After removal of 0 bases from V and 7 bases from J, the junction contained 8 bases not matched to a gene. The CDR3 is 16 residues long. From germline, CDR1 is SGDLS and CDR2 YYNGEE. The DNA for the CDR3 is TGTGCCAGCAGCGTAGACACAGGGGGCATGTGGAATGAGCAGTTCTTC. Protein product: CASSVDTGGMWNEQFF.

The chain carries TRBV5-1 and TRBJ2-7, with TRBD2 matching over 13 bases. CDR1 and CDR2 (germline): SGHRS, YFSETQ. The CDR3 runs to 15 residues. After removal of 4 bases from V and 5 bases from J, the junction contained 6 bases not matched to a gene. In DNA form, the CDR3 reads TGCGCCAGCAGCCCAAGGACTAGCGGGAGCGACGAGCAGTACTTC. It translates to CASSPRTSGSDEQYF.

This clone has a single count. The rearrangement uses TRBV10-3 and TRBJ2-7; 7 nucleotides align to TRBD1. CDR1 is ENHRY, CDR2 SYGVKD, per germline. V trimming: 8 bases; J trimming: 6 bases; junction bases outside the gene matches: 13. CDR3 size: 14 residues. This CDR3 reads CAIFSPAGGAEQYF. CDR3 bases: TGTGCCATCTTTTCCCCAGCAGGGGGTGCCGAGCAGTACTTC.

The rearrangement joins TRBV5-6 to TRBJ1-3, with TRBD1 matching over 8 bases. V lost 4 bases to trimming and J lost 0 bases; unmatched junction nucleotides: 6. The germline V gene has CDR1 SGHDT and CDR2 YYEEEE. CDR3 length: 16 amino acids. Here the CDR3 DNA reads TGTGCCAGCAGCAGCAGGGGGCCCGTCTCTGGAAACACCATATATTTT. Its translation: CASSSRGPVSGNTIYF. The whole variable domain, remainder taken from reference TRBV5-6 and TRBJ1-3, is DAGVTQSPTHLIKTRGQQVTLRCSPKSGHDTVSWYQQALGQGPQFIFQYYEEEERQRGNFPDRFSGHQFPNYSSELNVNALLLGDSALYLCASSSRGPVSGNTIYFGEGSWLTVV.

A single count supports this clone. The rearrangement joins TRBV3-1 (or the pseudogene TRBV3-2) to TRBJ2-3, with a weak D call TRBD2 (5 bases). The length of the CDR3 is 12 residues. Germline V gene lookup returns CDR1 LGHDT and CDR2 YNNKEL (reference sequence). V dropped 8 bases and J dropped 6 bases, with 12 bases sitting between them. CDR3 nucleotides: TGTGCCAGCGGAGGAAACCCCGATACGCAGTATTTT. This gives the protein CASGGNPDTQYF.

This clone was seen only a few times. The J gene is TRBJ2-7, the V gene TRBV11-2; TRBD1 matches at 11 bases. The CDR3 has 16 amino acids. Germline V gives CDR1 SGHAT, CDR2 FQNNGV. The ends lost 4 bases at V and 6 bases at J; junction bases unmatched: 11. The CDR3 DNA sequence: TGTGCCAGCAGCTGGGGGCCACCGGGACAGGGGGGCGAGCAGTACTTC. Protein sequence: CASSWGPPGQGGEQYF.

This rearrangement joins TRBV5-6 to TRBJ2-3, with TRBD1 matching over 8 bases. Germline V lookup: CDR1 SGHDT, CDR2 YYEEEE. The trim removed 4 bases at V and 0 bases at J, leaving 10 bases unmatched. The CDR3 covers 17 residues. CDR3 DNA: TGTGCCAGCAGCCTGCGAACCGGGACAGGTAGCACAGATACGCAGTATTTT. Translation: CASSLRTGTGSTDTQYF.

Only one count was recorded for this clone. V gene TRBV6-5 combines with J gene TRBJ2-2, with a possible D match to TRBD2 (6 bases). Between the trimmed V and J ends, which lost 5 bases and 5 bases, there was a span of 9 bases. The CDR3 spans 13 residues. Germline-derived CDR1 and CDR2 are MNHEY and SVGAGI. CDR3 sequence: CASSRGGTGELFF. DNA of the CDR3: TGTGCCAGCAGTCGGGGAGGTACCGGGGAGCTGTTTTTT.

The chain recombines TRBV5-1 with TRBJ1-2; perhaps TRBD1 as D (5 bases). Germline values: CDR1 SGHRS, CDR2 YFSETQ. Trimming shortened V by 4 bases and J by 5 bases, and 18 bases separated the two germline ends. The CDR3 contains 15 residues. CDR3 residues: CASSREGAPEYGYTF. DNA for the CDR3: TGCGCCAGCAGCCGAGAAGGGGCGCCGGAGTATGGCTACACCTTC.

The rearrangement links TRBV3-1 (or the pseudogene TRBV3-2) to TRBJ2-5, with D possibly matching TRBD2 (6 bases). Germline loops: CDR1 LGHDT, CDR2 YNNKEL (reference sequence). V lost 0 bases and J 4 bases, leaving 15 bases between the germline ends. This CDR3 spans 16 amino acids. The chain's CDR3 is CASSQDLALGRETQYF. CDR3 in DNA: TGTGCCAGCAGCCAAGATCTAGCCCTCGGGAGAGAGACCCAGTACTTC.

This rearrangement joins TRBV9 to TRBJ2-7; D unclear. The germline V gene encodes CDR1 SGDLS and CDR2 YYNGEE. The CDR3 is 11 residues long. The V gene lost 3 bases and the J gene lost 4 bases, with 5 bases spanning the gap. As DNA, the CDR3 is TGTGCCAGCAGCGCCCGGTACGAGCAGTACTTC. It codes for CASSARYEQYF.

V gene TRBV2 combines with J gene TRBJ2-7; the D is unclear. CDR1 and CDR2 (germline): SNHLY, FYNNEI. V gave up 5 bases and J gave up 3 bases, with 8 bases separating them. The CDR3 runs 12 residues. The CDR3 spells CASSSAYYEQYF. The CDR3 nucleotides read TGTGCCAGCAGTAGCGCCTACTACGAGCAGTACTTC.

The CDR3, as DNA: TGTGCCAGCAGCCAAGATGCGGCGGGAGTCCCCTTCGAGCAGTACTTC. As protein: CASSQDAAGVPFEQYF. The V and J genes are TRBV4-2 and TRBJ2-7, with 7 bases lining up with TRBD2. V trimming: 0 bases; J trimming: 6 bases; junction bases outside the gene matches: 11. Germline-derived CDR1 and CDR2 are LGHNA and YNFKEQ. The CDR3 contains 16 residues.

The V and J genes are TRBV7-8 and TRBJ1-3; D is uncertain. Germline V gene data show CDR1 as SGHVS and CDR2 as FQNEAQ. V lost 5 bases and J 0 bases, leaving 14 bases between the germline ends. This CDR3 contains 16 residues. The CDR3 reads CASSLGLPHSGNTIYF. The DNA for the CDR3 is TGTGCCAGCAGCCTCGGACTCCCACACTCTGGAAACACCATATATTTT.

The V and J genes are TRBV6-5 and TRBJ1-4, with no clear D. Trimming left V 7 bases short and J 5 bases short, with 14 bases between. The CDR3 covers 14 residues. CDR1 is MNHEY and CDR2 is SVGAGI in the germline V gene. This CDR3 reads CASKSALGNEKLFF. The CDR3 DNA reads as TGTGCCAGCAAGTCTGCTCTCGGGAATGAAAAACTGTTTTTT.

The chain carries TRBV13 and TRBJ2-7; 9 nucleotides match TRBD2. The J segment lost 6 bases and the V segment lost 5 bases, leaving 14 bases of the junction unmatched. CDR3 length: 16 amino acids. The germline gives CDR1 PRHDT, CDR2 FYEKMQ (reference sequence). CDR3 nucleotides: TGTGCCAGCAGCCCCGGACTAGCGATGGGCGGCGGCGAGCAGTACTTC. This codes for CASSPGLAMGGGEQYF.

This chain links TRBV18 with TRBJ1-4; D remains ambiguous. Germline lookup yields CDR1 KGHSH and CDR2 LQKENI. V lost 0 bases and J 3 bases, leaving 14 bases between the germline ends. This CDR3 is 17 amino acids long. The CDR3 protein is CASSPPAGLGANEKLFF. For the CDR3, the DNA is TGTGCCAGCTCACCACCTGCGGGCCTCGGGGCTAATGAAAAACTGTTTTTT. Together with reference TRBV18 and TRBJ1-4, the CDR3 gives the full variable domain: NAGVMQNPRHLVRRRGQEARLRCSPMKGHSHVYWYRQLPEEGLKFMVYLQKENIIDESGMPKERFSAEFPKEGPSILRIQQVVRGDSAAYFCASSPPAGLGANEKLFFGSGTQLSVL.

The J gene is TRBJ2-1, the V gene TRBV29-1, with D possibly TRBD2 on 5 matching bases. The CDR3 contains 14 residues. In germline, CDR1 is SQVTM, CDR2 ANQGSEA. Trimming shortened V by 7 bases and J by 1 base, and 14 bases separated the two germline ends. CDR3 amino acids: CSGSEEMSYNEQFF. The CDR3 nucleotides are TGCAGCGGCTCGGAGGAAATGTCCTACAATGAGCAGTTCTTC.

The CDR3 DNA follows: TGCAGCGTTATAATCTCCTGGGGGGGGGCATTCAATGAGCAGTTCTTC. It specifies CSVIISWGGAFNEQFF. V gene TRBV29-1 combines with J gene TRBJ2-1; D may be TRBD2 (7 bases). Looked up from germline, CDR1 is SQVTM and CDR2 is ANQGSEA. V was clipped by 5 bases and J by 6 bases, with 23 bases between them. The CDR3 is 16 residues long.

This rearrangement joins TRBV28 to TRBJ1-6; TRBD1 matches 10 bases. J gave up 7 bases and V 1 base, and 10 bases lay outside the gene matches. CDR3 length: 18 amino acids. CDR1 is MDHEN, CDR2 SYDVKM, per germline. Written as DNA, the CDR3 is TGTGCCAGCAGTTTATTCCGGGACAGGGGTTCAGGCAATTCACCCCTCCACTTT. Its protein is CASSLFRDRGSGNSPLHF. Together with reference TRBV28 and TRBJ1-6, the CDR3 gives the full variable domain: DVKVTQSSRYLVKRTGEKVFLECVQDMDHENMFWYRQDPGLGLRLIYFSYDVKMKEKGDIPEGYSVSREKKERFSLILESASTNQTSMYLCASSLFRDRGSGNSPLHFGNGTRLTVT.

This clone has a handful of counts. The chain couples TRBV9 to TRBJ1-2; 10 bases are a match to TRBD1. The germline gives CDR1 SGDLS, CDR2 YYNGEE. With 4 bases clipped from V and 5 bases from J, the junction kept 8 bases outside the gene matches. The CDR3 loop spans 15 amino acids. CDR3 sequence: CASSTRQGARYGYTF. DNA for the CDR3: TGTGCCAGCAGCACCCGACAGGGGGCGCGGTATGGCTACACCTTC.

The chain joins TRBV11-2 to TRBJ2-4, with a possible D match to TRBD2 (6 bases). CDR3 length: 16 amino acids. Germline CDR1 reads SGHAT; CDR2 reads FQNNGV. Trimming left V 2 bases short and J 6 bases short, with 17 bases between. The DNA of the CDR3 is TGTGCCAGCAGCTTAATCGGGAGTTCCTACAGAAACATTCAGTACTTC. It encodes CASSLIGSSYRNIQYF.

This clone appeared a single time. The rearrangement joins TRBV20-1 to TRBJ2-3, with 8 nucleotides matching TRBD2. Germline V gene sequence: CDR1 DFQATT, CDR2 SNEGSKA (reference sequence). Trimming took 3 bases from V and 0 from J; bases not matched to a gene: 8. CDR3 length: 16 residues. As DNA, the CDR3 is TGCAGTGCTAGTTCCGCGGGGGGCCCTAGCACAGATACGCAGTATTTT. Protein: CSASSAGGPSTDTQYF.

This clone was picked up a small number of times. The chain recombines TRBV23-1 with TRBJ2-7, with 9 bases that match TRBD1. TRBV23-1 is an ORF for which the function is uncertain. Trimming at V came to 4 bases and at J to 1 base, leaving 14 bases not matched to a gene. The CDR3 totals 18 residues. CDR3 bases: TGCGCCAGCAGTCTCACCCCGAGAGGGACAGGGTCATCCTACGAGCAGTACTTC. This gives the protein CASSLTPRGTGSSYEQYF.

The chain is built from TRBV7-2 and TRBJ2-7, with TRBD2 as a possible D gene (6 bases). The CDR3 length is 14 residues. Germline V gene sequence: CDR1 SGHTA, CDR2 FQGNSA. V lost 4 bases, J lost 1 base, and 11 bases lay in between. The CDR3 reads CASSSGTPSYEQYF. The CDR3 coding sequence is TGTGCCAGCAGCTCAGGGACTCCTTCCTACGAGCAGTACTTC.

This clone was observed once. The chain employs TRBV9 and TRBJ2-3; 9 bases are a match to TRBD2. V gave up 2 bases and J gave up 4 bases; unmatched junction bases: 5. The CDR3 is 15 residues long. CDR1 and CDR2 (germline): SGDLS, YYNGEE. The CDR3 nucleotides read TGTGCCAGCAGCGTTTTTAGCGGGAGCGCAGATACGCAGTATTTT. Amino acid sequence: CASSVFSGSADTQYF. The variable domain in full, with the rest retrieved from reference TRBV9 and TRBJ2-3, is DSGVTQTPKHLITATGQRVTLRCSPRSGDLSVYWYQQSLDQGLQFLIQYYNGEERAKGNILERFSAQQFPDLHSELNLSSLELGDSALYFCASSVFSGSADTQYFGPGTRLTVL.

The chain recombines TRBV3-1 (or the pseudogene TRBV3-2) with TRBJ2-1; no clear D. The CDR3 is 14 residues long. CDR1 and CDR2 from the germline V gene are LGHDT and YNNKEL (reference sequence). The V end lost 3 bases, the J end lost 4 bases, and 10 bases lay between the germline ends. CDR3: CASSQQVSYNEQFF. In nucleotides, the CDR3 is TGTGCCAGCAGCCAGCAGGTGTCATACAATGAGCAGTTCTTC.

The J gene is TRBJ2-1, the V gene TRBV11-2; 13 bases are a match to TRBD2. Germline lookup yields CDR1 SGHAT and CDR2 FQNNGV. This CDR3 has 19 residues. The V gene end was trimmed by 5 bases and the J gene end by 1 base; junction bases not matched to a gene: 11. The CDR3 DNA follows: TGTGCCAGCAGCCAGGGACTAGCGGGAAAAATCCTATCCTACAATGAGCAGTTCTTC. Its translation is CASSQGLAGKILSYNEQFF.